This TCR beta chain comes out of a study of blood T cell repertoires in COVID-19. For the study at large: Collection of acute and convalescent COVID-19 samples took place in the United States, Italy and Spain. PBMCs, B-cell-depleted T cells, or T cells provided the cDNA or gDNA that made up the material.

A Seattle source enrolled patients during active infection and followed them longitudinally. From germline, CDR1 is SGDLS and CDR2 YYNGEE. CDR3 length equals 14 residues. V dropped 0 bases and J dropped 4 bases, with 7 bases sitting between them. Authors' methods: The authors estimated nucleated cell counts from reference gene primer amplification. Using immunoSEQ multiplex PCR, the repertoire was profiled, and TCRdb retains in-frame clones only, with some absent. The V and J calls and clone size come from that table; D and trimming were worked out from the DNA. Of about 150,000 clones in the sample, around 91% were seen once.

Sequencing was performed on peripheral blood. This receptor was identified in a young man with COVID-19, enrolled during active disease. The chain couples TRBV9 to TRBJ2-2; D is perhaps TRBD2 (5 bases). The CDR3 here is CASSVGGGTGELFF. The CDR3 DNA reads as TGTGCCAGCAGCGTAGGAGGAGGCACCGGGGAGCTGTTTTTT.